These 29 T cell receptor delta chains came from one sample sequenced in a study of γδ T cells in repeated Plasmodium falciparum infection. Gammadelta T cells were flow-sorted from PBMC into Vgamma9/Vdelta2+ and Vdelta2-negative populations for bulk analysis. TCRdb applied CATT to the multiplex PCR reads for clone calling. The table shows tens of thousands of delta-chain clones, with 1.7% occurring only once. Material: gamma-delta T cells from blood. All receptors come from a pool of human donors (malaria-infected and uninfected, not separated).

This clone was seen a handful of times. This DNA translates differently at residue 13 from the TCRdb protein, which is that of a much larger clone; a read error is likely, and the protein shown is the DNA's own translation. The V call is TRDV1, the J call TRDJ1; TRDD3 matches at 8 bases. Here the J gene was assigned by germline matching of the DNA, as TCRdb has none. V lost 8 bases, J lost 2 bases, and 31 bases stayed unmatched. This CDR3 comprises 22 residues. Germline loops: CDR1 TSWWSYY, CDR2 QGS. CDR3 DNA: TGTGCTCTTTGGGGTGACCGCATACCCTGTACTGGGGGTGGGGGGCGTACCGATAAACTCATCTTT. It yields the protein CALWGDRIPCTGGGGRTDKLIF.

This clone was detected many times. This DNA's translation differs at residue 5 from TCRdb's protein, which comes from a much larger clone; a read error is likely, and the protein shown is translated from the DNA. The rearrangement uses TRDV1 and TRDJ1; D is uncertain. Germline lookup yields CDR1 TSWWSYY and CDR2 QGS. V was trimmed by 5 bases and J by 0 bases, leaving 16 bases between them. The CDR3 has 16 amino acids. The CDR3 region is CALGKTRAAYTDKLIF. In DNA form, the CDR3 reads TGTGCTCTTGGGAAAACAAGGGCCGCGTACACCGATAAACTCATCTTT.

As regards this clone: The protein recorded in TCRdb matches a much larger clone and deviates from this DNA's translation at residue 4, suggesting a read error; the protein here is obtained by translating the DNA. V usage is TRDV1 and J usage is TRDJ1, with 9 bases lining up with TRDD3. TCRdb supplies no J gene; here it was assigned by aligning the nucleotide sequence to germline. This CDR3 has 23 residues. The V and J ends lost 7 bases and 0 bases, in that order; junction bases with no gene match: 30. Germline V gives CDR1 TSWWSYY, CDR2 QGS. CDR3 sequence reads: CALEETVLPSAMGIRANTDKLIF. The CDR3 bases are TGTGCTCTTGAGGAGACTGTCCTGCCTTCCGCGATGGGGATACGCGCTAACACCGATAAACTCATCTTT.

This clone was detected many times. This probably arose from a read error, given a far larger clone one base away. Other nucleotide sequences in the sample specify the same CDR3. This rearrangement joins TRDV2 to TRDJ1; TRDD3 might be the D (5 bases). Germline V gene data show CDR1 as GEAIGNYY and CDR2 as EKD. V was trimmed by 0 bases and J by 6 bases, leaving 13 bases between them. The CDR3 covers 14 residues. The CDR3 nucleotides are TGTGCCTGTGACACCCCGACTGGAGGATATAAACTCATCTTT. Translation gives CACDTPTGGYKLIF.

A few counts support this clone. With a far larger clone one base away, a read error is the likely cause. This specimen includes other DNA sequences encoding the same CDR3. This chain uses TRDV1 with TRDJ1; 7 bases align to TRDD3. V dropped 2 bases and J dropped 3; count of bases not matched to a gene: 24. CDR1 is TSWWSYY, CDR2 QGS, per germline. The CDR3 is 21 residues long. The CDR3 here is CALGEKWPSLFWGYGSDKLIF. The CDR3 DNA follows: TGTGCTCTTGGGGAAAAATGGCCGAGTCTATTCTGGGGATATGGGTCCGATAAACTCATCTTT.

In this sample, this clone turned up a few times. The likely explanation is a read error, given a far larger clone one base away. The same CDR3 arises from other DNA sequences in this sample as well. The CDR3 is CALGEKSTFGPLLGAKYTDKLIF. For the CDR3, the DNA is TGTGCTCTTGGGGAAAAATCCACGTTTGGTCCCCTACTGGGGGCCAAATACACCGATAAACTCATCTTT. The chain couples TRDV1 to TRDJ1, with 8 nucleotides matching TRDD3. The J gene is absent in TCRdb and was assigned here via DNA matching to germline. The V and J ends lost 2 bases and 0 bases, in that order; junction bases with no gene match: 26. In germline, CDR1 is TSWWSYY, CDR2 QGS. The CDR3 has 23 amino acids.

In its sample, this clone was seen many times. Since a far larger clone is one base different, this is likely a read error. Other DNA sequences in this sample translate to the same CDR3. V and J are TRDV1 and TRDJ1; maybe TRDD3 (6 bases). CDR3 length: 20 residues. Germline CDR1 is TSWWSYY and CDR2 is QGS. The CDR3 loop is CALGGTRLLGGTRGADKLIF. The CDR3 nucleotides are TGCGCTCTTGGGGGGACGCGGTTATTAGGGGGCACCCGGGGAGCAGATAAACTCATCTTT.

To note about this clone: A far larger clone is off by one base, so a read error is likely. Different DNA sequences within this sample yield the same CDR3. This sequence joins TRAV38-2/DV8 and TRDJ1; TRDD2 matches 9 bases. CDR1 and CDR2 from the germline V gene are TSESDYY and QEAYKQQN. The CDR3 extends over 17 amino acids. The trim removed 3 bases at V and 8 bases at J, leaving 17 bases unmatched. CDR3 nucleotide sequence: TGTGCTTATAGGACCCCAGGCCTTCCTACTCCTCTATCGAAACTCATCTTT. It translates to CAYRTPGLPTPLSKLIF.

This clone was found a few times. TCRdb assigns this DNA the protein of a much larger clone, which departs from its translation at residue 14; this likely reflects a read error, and the protein shown comes from translating the DNA. The chain combines TRDV1 with TRDJ1; TRDD3 agrees at 10 bases. TCRdb records no J gene; here it was assigned by comparing the DNA to germline. The germline V gene has CDR1 TSWWSYY and CDR2 QGS. The CDR3 loop spans 20 amino acids. In nucleotides, the CDR3 is TGTGCTCTTGGGGAACCTTCTTACCTTACTGGGGGATGTCACACTGATAAACTCATCTTT. It codes for CALGEPSYLTGGCHTDKLIF.

Only a few counts were recorded for this clone. This DNA translates differently at residue 13 from the TCRdb protein, which is that of a much larger clone; a read error is likely, and the protein shown is the DNA's own translation. The genes are TRDV2 and TRDJ1; 12 nucleotides align to TRDD3. The CDR3 extends over 17 amino acids. Germline V CDR1 and CDR2: GEAIGNYY, EKD. Trimming took 3 bases from V and 6 from J; bases not matched to a gene: 13. Here the CDR3 reads CACDRLLGDTGVNKLIF. The CDR3 DNA is TGTGCCTGTGACCGTTTACTGGGGGATACTGGGGTCAATAAACTCATCTTT.

Details on this clone: The protein given by TCRdb reflects a much larger clone and differs at residue 13 from this DNA's translation, likely from a read error; the protein shown is the DNA's translation. The CDR3: CAFRLINLRGIGRSFLLAAQLFF. For the CDR3, the DNA is TGTGCCTTCCGACTAATCAATTTGAGGGGGATTGGCCGCTCCTTCCTCCTGGCAGCACAACTCTTCTTT. The chain couples TRDV3 to TRDJ2; D may match TRDD2 or TRDD3 (7 bases each). The CDR3 is made up of 23 amino acids. V lost 3 bases, J lost 6 bases, and 44 bases lay in between. In germline, CDR1 is TVYSNPD, CDR2 GDNSRS (reference sequence).

Regarding this clone: TCRdb's listed protein matches a much larger clone and diverges from this DNA's translation at residue 7, likely through a read error; the protein shown comes from the DNA. The genes are TRDV1 and TRDJ1, with 13 positions matching TRDD3. TCRdb is silent on the J gene; assignment here came from matching the DNA to germline. Trimming at V came to 0 bases and at J to 0 bases, leaving 34 bases not matched to a gene. From germline, CDR1 is TSWWSYY and CDR2 QGS. CDR3 length: 28 residues. The CDR3 nucleotides are TGTGCTCTTGGGGAACTTGGTCATGGGTTCCTAAGGGAGCCGTACTGGGGGATACGTAGGGCGTACACCGATAAACTCATCTTT. Protein sequence: CALGELGHGFLREPYWGIRRAYTDKLIF.

In its sample, this clone was seen many times. A far bigger clonotype differs at one base, so this is likely a read error. Other DNA variants within this sample encode the same CDR3. The rearrangement joins TRDV2 to TRDJ1; D possibly corresponds to TRDD3 (6 bases). Germline values: CDR1 GEAIGNYY, CDR2 EKD. V dropped 3 bases and J dropped 9 bases, with 28 bases sitting between them. CDR3 length: 17 amino acids. Here the CDR3 reads CACDPILAAGAPRELIF. CDR3 DNA: TGTGCCTGTGACCCGATTCTTGCTGCTGGGGCCCCTCGCGAACTCATCTTT.

This clone has a handful of counts. A far larger clone is just one base off, so this is likely a read error. The same CDR3 is also encoded by other DNA sequences in this sample. This chain joins TRDV1 and TRDJ1; 10 bases are shared with TRDD3. In the absence of a J gene in TCRdb, the DNA was matched to germline to assign it here. Germline CDR1 and CDR2: TSWWSYY and QGS. Trimming at V came to 0 bases and at J to 10 bases, leaving 35 bases not matched to a gene. The CDR3 contains 24 residues. The CDR3 region is CALGELVPSYKLASTGGYALTLIF. CDR3 nucleotide sequence: TGTGCTCTTGGGGAACTAGTCCCTAGCTATAAGCTAGCATCGACCGGGGGATACGCTTTAACACTCATCTTT.

On this clone: This likely came from a read error, as a far larger clone is one base away. Other DNA sequences in this sample translate to the same CDR3. Here the CDR3 reads CALGGTRLLGGTRGADKLIF. The CDR3 nucleotides read TGTGCTCTTGGGGGGACGCGGTTATTAGGGGGCACTCGGGGAGCAGATAAACTCATCTTT. The genes are TRDV1 and TRDJ1, with D maybe TRDD3 (5 bases). The CDR3 consists of 20 residues. The ends were cut back, 4 bases at V and 5 bases at J, with 32 bases in the middle. Germline lookup yields CDR1 TSWWSYY and CDR2 QGS.

This clone was found a few times. A far larger clone is one nucleotide away, so this likely arose from a read error. Other DNA sequences in this sample translate to the same CDR3. The chain is built from TRDV1 and TRDJ1; D is possibly TRDD3 (6 bases). The J gene, absent from TCRdb, was called here by matching the DNA to germline. There are 21 residues in the CDR3. V lost 2 bases, J lost 0 bases, and 28 bases lay in between. Germline loops: CDR1 TSWWSYY, CDR2 QGS. The CDR3 coding sequence is TGTGCTCTTGGGGAATCCTTTCCCAACCGGTGGCTGGGGAGATACACCGATAAACTCATCTTT. As protein: CALGESFPNRWLGRYTDKLIF.

This clone was detected only a few times. This DNA's translation and the protein TCRdb lists, from a much larger clone, do not match at residue 17, likely due to a read error; the protein shown is translated from the DNA. J is TRDJ1 and V is TRDV1; D assignment may be TRDD2 or TRDD3 (5 bases each). Here the J gene came from matching the DNA to germline, since TCRdb omits it. Germline CDR1 is TSWWSYY and CDR2 is QGS. The CDR3 loop spans 21 amino acids. The CDR3 DNA reads as TGTGCTCTTGGGGAACGTCCCTACCGGATAGGCGTACTTGCGTACACCGGTAAACTCATCTTT. The encoded protein is CALGERPYRIGVLAYTGKLIF.

This clone was seen more than once but under ten times. This probably arose from a read error, given a far larger clone one base away. This sample also contains other DNA sequences that code for the same CDR3. The rearrangement joins TRDV3 to TRDJ1; TRDD3 agrees at 8 bases. V dropped 4 bases and J dropped 0; count of bases not matched to a gene: 28. The CDR3 contains 21 residues. The germline V gene encodes CDR1 TVYSNPD and CDR2 GDNSRS (reference sequence). The CDR3 loop reads CASSAFPFGDTTCEYTDKLIF. In nucleotides, the CDR3 is TGTGCCTCTTCAGCCTTCCCGTTTGGGGATACTACTTGTGAGTACACCGATAAACTCATCTTT. The whole variable domain, remainder taken from reference TRDV3 and TRDJ1, is CDKVTQSSPDQTVASGSEVVLLCTYDTVYSNPDLFWYRIRPDYSFQFVFYGDNSRSEGADFTQGRFSVKHILTQKAFHLVISPVRTEDSATYYCASSAFPFGDTTCEYTDKLIFGKGTRVTVEP.

About this clone: A read error likely explains why the TCRdb protein, taken from a much larger clone, differs from this DNA's translation at residues 7 and 10; the protein shown is translated from the DNA. The CDR3 sequence: CACDTADQSPWDTRQMFF. The CDR3 DNA sequence: TGTGCCTGTGACACTGCAGATCAGAGCCCCTGGGACACCCGACAGATGTTTTTC. The rearrangement uses TRDV2 and TRDJ3; D not resolved. Assignment of the J gene here rests on matching the DNA to germline, because TCRdb gives none. The CDR3 covers 18 residues. Germline V lookup: CDR1 GEAIGNYY, CDR2 EKD. Trimming pared 1 base from V and 2 bases from J, leaving 14 bases between.

This clone was seen only a few times. TCRdb's protein for this DNA is that of a much larger clone and differs from the translation at residue 9, likely a read error; the protein shown is the DNA translation. The gene calls are TRDV1 and TRDJ1; 12 nucleotides line up with TRDD3. The J gene is not listed in TCRdb, so it was assigned here from a DNA match to germline. The germline V gene has CDR1 TSWWSYY and CDR2 QGS. The CDR3 consists of 21 residues. The ends lost 0 bases at V and 4 bases at J; junction bases unmatched: 18. As DNA, the CDR3 is TGTGCTCTTGGGGAACTAGTGACGACAAAGACTGGGGGATACTTAAGCGATAAACTCATCTTT. Amino acids: CALGELVTTKTGGYLSDKLIF.

This clone was seen a few times. TCRdb assigns this DNA the protein of a much larger clone, which departs from its translation at residues 10 and 13; this likely reflects a read error, and the protein shown comes from translating the DNA. The rearrangement joins TRDV1 to TRDJ1; weak D call: TRDD3 (6 bases). The germline V gene has CDR1 TSWWSYY and CDR2 QGS. This CDR3 spans 21 amino acids. Trimming cost V 6 bases and J 1 base, with 33 bases left between them. CDR3 sequence: CALGEAWVTPPGRGFTDKLIF. CDR3 coding DNA: TGTGCTCTTGGAGAAGCGTGGGTGACCCCACCCGGCCGGGGATTCACCGATAAACTCATCTTT.

This clone was recorded many times. A far bigger clonotype differs at one base, so this is likely a read error. Distinct nucleotide sequences in the sample also encode this CDR3. This sequence joins TRAV38-2/DV8 and TRDJ1; 9 nucleotides align to TRDD2. This CDR3 spans 17 amino acids. Trimming at V came to 3 bases and at J to 8 bases, leaving 17 bases not matched to a gene. CDR1 is TSESDYY, CDR2 QEAYKQQN, per germline. In nucleotides, the CDR3 is TGTGCTTATAGGACCCCAGGCCTTCCTACCCCCCTATCGAAACTCATCTTT. Its translation: CAYRTPGLPTPLSKLIF.

The sample holds a few counts of this clone. The protein TCRdb gives is from a much larger clone and does not agree with this DNA's translation at residue 9, likely a read error; the protein shown here comes from the DNA. The gene calls are TRDV2 and TRDJ2, with 7 bases identical to TRDD3. TCRdb does not report a J gene; here it was assigned by matching the DNA to germline references. From germline, CDR1 is GEAIGNYY and CDR2 EKD. The CDR3 extends over 13 amino acids. The CDR3 loop reads CACDTWGTTQLFF. As DNA, the CDR3 is TGTGCCTGTGACACCTGGGGGACAACACAACTCTTCTTT.

This clone was seen only a few times. For this DNA, TCRdb reports the protein of a much larger clone, which diverges at residue 15, most likely from a read error; the protein presented here is translated directly from the DNA. The chain couples TRDV1 to TRDJ1; possibly TRDD2 for D (6 bases). The J gene is absent in TCRdb and was assigned here via DNA matching to germline. Trimming removed 4 bases at V and 0 bases at J, with 30 bases between. Per germline, CDR1 TSWWSYY and CDR2 QGS. This CDR3 comprises 21 residues. The CDR3 bases are TGTGCTCTTGGGGCCCCGGGGAACCTTCCGTATATGGGAGTGCACACCGATAAACTCATCTTT. As protein: CALGAPGNLPYMGVHTDKLIF.

This clone has more than one count but fewer than ten. A read error likely explains this, since a far larger clone differs by one base. At the DNA level, this CDR3 is encoded by other sequences in the same sample as well. The chain employs TRDV1 and TRDJ1, with 12 bases identical to TRDD3. No J gene was available from TCRdb, and it was assigned here by a germline match of the DNA. Germline V lookup: CDR1 TSWWSYY, CDR2 QGS. There are 21 residues in the CDR3. Trimming cost V 2 bases and J 0 bases; bases outside gene matches: 16. CDR3 bases: TGTGCTCTTGGGGAAAGGCGACTACAGTACTGGGGGATACCCTACACCGATAAACTCATCTTT. Translation gives CALGERRLQYWGIPYTDKLIF.

Concerning this clone itself: The protein held in TCRdb is that of a much larger clone and does not match this DNA's translation at residue 4, likely because of a read error; the protein shown is translated from the DNA. The chain recombines TRDV1 with TRDJ1, with 10 bases that match TRDD3. Here the J gene came from matching the DNA to germline, since TCRdb omits it. This CDR3 is built from 20 residues. Germline CDR1 reads TSWWSYY; CDR2 reads QGS. The CDR3 DNA follows: TGTGCTCTTGAGGAACTAGTCTTCTGGAACTACTGGGGGATCCCCGATAAACTCATCTTT. Translating it yields CALEELVFWNYWGIPDKLIF.

On this clone: The protein that TCRdb holds for this DNA derives from a much larger clone and differs from the translated DNA at residue 22, which likely indicates a read error; the protein shown here is translated from the DNA. For the V gene the call is TRDV1; the J gene has no call; TRDD3 is the table's D call, not checked against the DNA. The germline V gene has CDR1 TSWWSYY and CDR2 QGS. This CDR3 has 23 amino acids. The CDR3 reads CALGDRGRPWSILGDTSTDKLTF. The CDR3 DNA follows: TGTGCTCTTGGGGACCGGGGGCGACCTTGGAGCATACTGGGGGATACGTCCACCGATAAACTCACCTTT.

The sample holds many counts of this clone. The protein TCRdb lists belongs to a much larger clone and differs from this DNA's translation at residue 18, which points to a read error; the protein shown is made from the DNA. Here the CDR3 DNA reads TGTGCTCTTGGGGACCTTTCTTCCTACGGGTTACTGGGGGATAGGAACACCGGTAAACTCATCTTT. Its translation: CALGDLSSYGLLGDRNTGKLIF. The gene calls are TRDV1 and TRDJ1, with 11 bases aligning to TRDD3. Germline CDR1 TSWWSYY, CDR2 QGS. The length of the CDR3 is 22 residues.

This clone was recorded a few times. Given a far larger clone just one base away, this is likely a sequencing read error. Other nucleotide sequences in the sample specify the same CDR3. This rearrangement joins TRDV2 to TRDJ1, with TRDD3 identical over 11 bases. No J gene was available from TCRdb, and it was assigned here by a germline match of the DNA. Germline V gene data show CDR1 as GEAIGNYY and CDR2 as EKD. This CDR3 contains 23 residues. V lost 5 bases to trimming and J lost 2 bases; unmatched junction nucleotides: 30. CDR3 residues: CACVVRGFGARVRLGDNTDKLIF. In nucleotides, the CDR3 is TGTGCCTGTGTAGTCCGAGGATTCGGGGCCAGGGTTCGACTGGGGGATAATACCGATAAACTCATCTTT.